This T cell receptor (beta chain) is from a study of identifying expanded T cells in peripheral blood. Whole-study results and caveats: Clone count variance between roughly 2-week samples rose with total template count.

The germline V gene encodes CDR1 ENHRY and CDR2 SYGVKD. This CDR3 comprises 13 residues. The V gene lost 4 bases and the J gene lost 5 bases, with 9 bases spanning the gap. About this clone: The antigen is unknown.

During the collection period, no donor immune events like infections were recorded. Measured with immunoSEQ multiplex PCR; TCRdb has only the in-frame clones, and not every one. The sample comprises approximately 120,000 clones, about 87% of which are singletons, and 7.5% to 10% rests with the top ten. Sequencing was done on a sample of blood. This chain links TRBV10-3 with TRBJ1-5; D unresolved. This TCR came from a person aged 18 to 70 in good health. In DNA form, the CDR3 reads TGTGCCATCAGTGGAGGGAGCGATCAGCCCCAGCATTTT. Translating gives CAISGGSDQPQHF.